Sequencing of this TCR beta chain was carried out in a study of T cells in Graves' hyperthyroidism and ophthalmopathy. What was amplified from RNA transcripts were TCR beta CDR3 regions. With the HTBI primer set, the TCR CDR3 went through a first round of RT-PCR. MiXCR was run by TCRdb on the multiplex PCR reads, yielding one entry per CDR3 protein. The sample lists 330,000 or so distinct CDR3 sequences, around a fifth occurring once. CDR1 and CDR2 from the germline V gene are SGHNT and YYREEE (reference sequence). The CDR3 covers 15 residues. V was clipped by 2 bases and J by 0 bases; unmatched bases: 0. Comments on this clonotype: What it binds is unknown.

The study excluded patients with uncontrolled infection, other autoimmune disease, pregnancy or lactation. General study points: Stable hyperthyroidism and ophthalmopathy were separated using 13 V-J signatures. Ophthalmopathy onset followed model prediction by a median roughly six months. Most thyroid-expanded clonotypes above 0.001 were also found in blood.

Sequencing was done on a sample of blood. This TCR was recovered from a man aged 45 to 65 with Graves' ophthalmopathy. This chain uses TRBV5-4 with TRBJ2-4, with 9 bases matching TRBD1. The CDR3 here is CASSLQGAAKNIQYF. In DNA form, the CDR3 reads TGTGCCAGCAGCTTACAGGGGGCAGCCAAAAACATTCAGTACTTC.